These T cell receptor beta chains were read from a single sample in a study of cytomegalovirus exposure and HLA in healthy donors. Generated by immunoSEQ multiplex PCR, the TCRdb table keeps only in-frame clones and is missing some. The sample yields around 180,000 clones, around 85% seen once. Sequenced input: PBMCs. The receptors stem from a boy between 2 and 10 years old in good health and CMV-seronegative. CDR3s include the opening cysteine and the closing phenylalanine or tryptophan. The D gene is left open where the match is weak. Where a row states a size, it is once, few, many or the class of an expanded clone; other rows omit it.

D: TRBD1
size: once
J: TRBJ1-3
V: TRBV5-4
DNA: TGTGCCACTACGGGACAGACAAGAAACACCATATATTTT
CDR3: CATTGQTRNTIYF

D: .
size: .
J: TRBJ2-1
V: TRBV14
DNA: TGTGCCAGCAGCCAAGAAAGCGGGTCCACCTACAATGAGCAGTTCTTC
CDR3: CASSQESGSTYNEQFF

D: .
size: .
J: TRBJ1-6
V: TRBV10-3
DNA: TGTGCCATCAGTGGTCACGAGGTGGGGGGGATCTCCTATAATTCACCCCTCCACTTT
CDR3: CAISGHEVGGISYNSPLHF

D: TRBD1
size: .
J: TRBJ1-2
V: TRBV10-3
DNA: TGTGCCATCAGTGAAGGGACAGGGGGCTCTGGCTACACCTTC
CDR3: CAISEGTGGSGYTF

D: .
size: few
J: TRBJ2-5
V: TRBV5-1
DNA: TGCGCCAGCAGCTTGGGGCCGGGGTCGGAGACCCAGTACTTC
CDR3: CASSLGPGSETQYF

D: TRBD1
size: .
J: TRBJ2-5
V: TRBV10-1
DNA: TGCGCCAGCGCCGGACAGGGTGAGACCCAGTACTTC
CDR3: CASAGQGETQYF

D: TRBD1
size: .
J: TRBJ1-2
V: TRBV6-5
DNA: TGTGCCAGCAGGACCACGCCGGGACAGGGGAGAGGCTACACCTTC
CDR3: CASRTTPGQGRGYTF

D: TRBD2
size: .
J: TRBJ2-2
V: TRBV4-2
DNA: TGTGCCAGCAGCCAAGAAAGTCTAGCGGGAGGGACCGGGGAGCTGTTTTTT
CDR3: CASSQESLAGGTGELFF

D: .
size: .
J: TRBJ2-1
V: TRBV6-1
DNA: TGTGCCAGCACCGCAGGGCCCTACAATGAGCAGTTCTTC
CDR3: CASTAGPYNEQFF

D: TRBD2
size: .
J: TRBJ2-1
V: TRBV7-3
DNA: TGTGCCAGCAGCCCCGGGACTAGCGGGTACAATGAGCAGTTCTTC
CDR3: CASSPGTSGYNEQFF

D: TRBD1
size: .
J: TRBJ2-7
V: TRBV6-1
DNA: TGTGCCAGCAGGGGTGGGACAGGGGGTAGCTACGAGCAGTACTTC
CDR3: CASRGGTGGSYEQYF

D: TRBD2
size: .
J: TRBJ2-3
V: TRBV9
DNA: TGTGCCAGCAGCGTAGAAGTAGCGGGGTGGACAGATACGCAGTATTTT
CDR3: CASSVEVAGWTDTQYF

D: TRBD1
size: .
J: TRBJ2-7
V: TRBV28
DNA: TGTGCCAGCAGCTGGGACAGGGGGCTCTACGAGCAGTACTTC
CDR3: CASSWDRGLYEQYF

D: .
size: .
J: TRBJ1-3
V: TRBV2
DNA: TGTGCCAGCAGTCCTCAACGATGGGGGCAAATAGCTGGAAACACCATATATTTT
CDR3: CASSPQRWGQIAGNTIYF

D: TRBD2
size: .
J: TRBJ2-3
V: TRBV28
DNA: TGTGCCAGCAGTTTTGCCTGGGGACTAGCGGGAGGCCATGGAGATACGCAGTATTTT
CDR3: CASSFAWGLAGGHGDTQYF

D: .
size: .
J: TRBJ1-1
V: TRBV5-4
DNA: TGTGCCAGCAGCTTGAAACAGAACACTGAAGCTTTCTTT
CDR3: CASSLKQNTEAFF

D: .
size: .
J: TRBJ2-4
V: TRBV11-3
DNA: TGTGCCAGCAGCCCCCGGTCCGTCAAAAACATTCAGTACTTC
CDR3: CASSPRSVKNIQYF

D: TRBD1
size: .
J: TRBJ2-1
V: TRBV7-9
DNA: TGTGCCAGCAGCCCCAAGACAGGGAGCTCCTACAATGAGCAGTTCTTC
CDR3: CASSPKTGSSYNEQFF

D: .
size: .
J: TRBJ2-2
V: TRBV19
DNA: TGTGCCAGTAGGCAGGGTGGCAACACCGGGGAGCTGTTTTTT
CDR3: CASRQGGNTGELFF

D: .
size: .
J: TRBJ1-6
V: TRBV27
DNA: TGTGCCAGCAGTTTGAACCTCCCTAGGTCACCCCTCCACTTT
CDR3: CASSLNLPRSPLHF

D: .
size: .
J: TRBJ1-2
V: TRBV28
DNA: TGTGCCAGCAGCCCCCCTGCGGCGATCGGGAGGATTAACTATGGCTACACCTTC
CDR3: CASSPPAAIGRINYGYTF

D: TRBD1
size: .
J: TRBJ2-3
V: TRBV19
DNA: TGTGCCAGTAGTATAGGCCAAGGGGGCGCGCAAACAGATACGCAGTATTTT
CDR3: CASSIGQGGAQTDTQYF

D: TRBD2
size: .
J: TRBJ2-1
V: TRBV4-1
DNA: TGCGCCAGCAGCCAAGATGGACTAGCGGCCCACAATGAGCAGTTCTTC
CDR3: CASSQDGLAAHNEQFF

D: TRBD1
size: once
J: TRBJ2-1
V: TRBV7-2
DNA: TGTGCCAGCAGCAGACCGCCCGGGACAGGGGCAGGGGATGAGCAGTTCTTC
CDR3: CASSRPPGTGAGDEQFF

D: TRBD1
size: .
J: TRBJ1-1
V: TRBV2
DNA: TGTGCCAGCGCTGGACAGGGCACTGAAGCTTTCTTT
CDR3: CASAGQGTEAFF

D: .
size: .
J: TRBJ2-5
V: TRBV18
DNA: TGTGCCAGCTCACCACCCTCAGGGCAAAAAGAGACCCAGTACTTC
CDR3: CASSPPSGQKETQYF

D: .
size: .
J: TRBJ1-1
V: TRBV4-1
DNA: TGCGCCAGCAGCCAAGACCTAGTTGCCATGAACACTGAAGCTTTCTTT
CDR3: CASSQDLVAMNTEAFF